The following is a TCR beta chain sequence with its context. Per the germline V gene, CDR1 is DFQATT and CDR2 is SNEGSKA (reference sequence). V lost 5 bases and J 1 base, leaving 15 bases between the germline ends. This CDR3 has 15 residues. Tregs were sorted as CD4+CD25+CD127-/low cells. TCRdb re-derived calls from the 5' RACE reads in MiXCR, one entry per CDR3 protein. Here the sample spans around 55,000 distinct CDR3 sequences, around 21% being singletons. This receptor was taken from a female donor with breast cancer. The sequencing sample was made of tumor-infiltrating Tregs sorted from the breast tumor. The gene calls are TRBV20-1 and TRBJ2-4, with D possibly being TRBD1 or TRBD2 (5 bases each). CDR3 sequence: CSAPRWGPAKNIQYF. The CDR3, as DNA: TGCAGTGCTCCGCGATGGGGACCGGCCAAAAACATTCAGTACTTC.